This T cell receptor (beta chain) was identified in a study of T cell changes during pregnancy in multiple sclerosis. Here immunoSEQ multiplex PCR was the method, and the copy in TCRdb shows in-frame clones only, minus some. Among 15,000 to 20,000 clones listed, 88% were seen once. V gave up 4 bases and J gave up 3 bases; unmatched junction bases: 8. The length of the CDR3 is 17 residues. Germline-derived CDR1 and CDR2 are MGHRA and YSYEKL. The sequenced sample was CD4+ T cells from peripheral blood mononuclear cells, obtained in the first trimester of pregnancy. The clonotype originates from a female donor in good health, enrolled as a control in a pregnancy study. J is TRBJ2-2 and V is TRBV4-1; TRBD2 matches at 10 bases. The CDR3 region is CASSPDLAGVDTGELFF. The CDR3 DNA is TGCGCCAGCAGCCCCGACCTAGCGGGAGTAGACACCGGGGAGCTGTTTTTT.